The clone carrying this TCR beta chain was counted many times. Its antigen is currently unknown. The data originate from a study of post-analysis software for immune sequencing data. The study's findings and limits: When patients were compared with controls, about 5 TRBV segments were more frequent, TRBV5-6, TRBV5-1 and TRBV20-1 among them.

Carried by the TCR beta cDNA libraries were unique molecular identifiers. TCRdb re-called the PCR reads with MiXCR, one entry per CDR3 protein. The data hold some 160,000 distinct CDR3 sequences, with around 36% observed a single time. Germline V lookup: CDR1 MDHEN, CDR2 SYDVKM. The CDR3 spans 13 residues. V gave up 6 bases and J gave up 2 bases, with 10 bases separating them. The chain carries TRBV28 and TRBJ1-2; TRBD1 is a possible D gene (6 bases). This receptor was taken from a girl between 5 and 17 years old with multiple sclerosis. This sample comprised blood, obtained after autologous hematopoietic stem cell transplantation. CDR3 DNA: TGTGCCAGCAGAATCCAGGGGAACTATGGCTACACCTTC. This codes for CASRIQGNYGYTF.